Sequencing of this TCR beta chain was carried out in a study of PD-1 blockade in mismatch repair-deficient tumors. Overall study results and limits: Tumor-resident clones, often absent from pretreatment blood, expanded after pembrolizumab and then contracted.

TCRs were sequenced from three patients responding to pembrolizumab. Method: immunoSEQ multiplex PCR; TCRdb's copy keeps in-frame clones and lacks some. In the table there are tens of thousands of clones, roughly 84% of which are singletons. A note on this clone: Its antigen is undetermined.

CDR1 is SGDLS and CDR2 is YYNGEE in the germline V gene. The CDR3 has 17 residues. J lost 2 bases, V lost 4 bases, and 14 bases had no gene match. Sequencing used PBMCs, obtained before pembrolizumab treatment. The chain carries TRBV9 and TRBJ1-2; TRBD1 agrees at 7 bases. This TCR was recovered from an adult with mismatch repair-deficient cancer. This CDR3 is CASSPSLGTEENYGYTF. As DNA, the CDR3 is TGTGCCAGCAGCCCAAGTTTAGGGACAGAAGAGAACTATGGCTACACCTTC.